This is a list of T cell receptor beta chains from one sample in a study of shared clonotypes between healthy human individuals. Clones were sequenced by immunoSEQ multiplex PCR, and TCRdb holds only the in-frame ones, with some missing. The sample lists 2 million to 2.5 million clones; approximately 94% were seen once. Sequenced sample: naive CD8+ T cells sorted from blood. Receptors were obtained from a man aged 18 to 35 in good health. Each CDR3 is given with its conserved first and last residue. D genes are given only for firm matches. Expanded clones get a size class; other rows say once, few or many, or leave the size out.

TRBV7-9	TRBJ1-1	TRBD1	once	TGTGCCAGCAGCAGGGGGCCCGATACTGAAGCTTTCTTT	CASSRGPDTEAFF
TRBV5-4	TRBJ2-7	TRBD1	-	TGTGCCAGCAGCTTAGAAGGGGGCACCTACGAGCAGTACTTC	CASSLEGGTYEQYF
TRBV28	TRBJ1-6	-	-	TGTGCCAGCAGTTTAGGAGGGCAGGCGAATTCACCCCTCCACTTT	CASSLGGQANSPLHF
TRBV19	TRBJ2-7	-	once	TGTGCCAGTAGTATGACAGGACCCTCCTACGAGCAGTACTTC	CASSMTGPSYEQYF
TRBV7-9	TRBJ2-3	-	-	TGTGCCAGCAGCCCACTCGTCACAGGGCCGCACACAGATACGCAGTATTTT	CASSPLVTGPHTDTQYF
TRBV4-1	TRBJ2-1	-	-	TGCGCCAGCAGCCAAGTATCGGAGCAGTTCTTC	CASSQVSEQFF
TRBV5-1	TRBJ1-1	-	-	TGCGCCAGCAGCCCCACCGGGGGGGGCACTGAAGCTTTCTTT	CASSPTGGGTEAFF
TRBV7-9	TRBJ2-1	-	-	TGTGCCAGCAGCTTAGTTGCCAACAATGAGCAGTTCTTC	CASSLVANNEQFF
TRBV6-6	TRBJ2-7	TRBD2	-	TGTGCCACGGGGGCGGGAGGGCCGGTAGAGCAGTACTTC	CATGAGGPVEQYF
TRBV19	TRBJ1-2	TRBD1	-	TGTGCCAGTAGTCAACCGACAGGGGGCGAGATGGGCTACACCTTC	CASSQPTGGEMGYTF
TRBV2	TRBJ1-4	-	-	TGTGCCTCAAACCCCCCTGGGGACGAAAAACTGTTTTTT	CASNPPGDEKLFF
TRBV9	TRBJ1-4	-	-	TGTGCCAGCAGCCCAGGGAGGGAGGGTGAAAAACTGTTTTTT	CASSPGREGEKLFF
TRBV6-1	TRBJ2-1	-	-	TGTGCCAGCTGTCTTACCGGGACGCCAATCGATGAGCAGTTCTTC	CASCLTGTPIDEQFF
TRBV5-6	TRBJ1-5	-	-	TGTGCCAGCAGCTTGGTGGCGGAGAATAATCAGCCCCAGCATTTT	CASSLVAENNQPQHF
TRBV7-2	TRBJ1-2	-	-	TGTGCCAGCAGCCCGTGGACAGAGAAGAGTGGCTACACCTTC	CASSPWTEKSGYTF
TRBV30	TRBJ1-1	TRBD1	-	TGTGCCTACAGGGGCCCGAACACTGAAGCTTTCTTT	CAYRGPNTEAFF
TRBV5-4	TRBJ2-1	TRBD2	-	TGTGCCAGCAGCTTGTTACTAGCGGGAGGGCAGGACAATGAGCAGTTCTTC	CASSLLLAGGQDNEQFF
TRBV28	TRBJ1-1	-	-	TGTGCCAGCAGTTTACGGGGGCTGAACACTGAAGCTTTCTTT	CASSLRGLNTEAFF
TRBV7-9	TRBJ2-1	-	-	TGTGCCAGCAGCCCGAGGTGGAACAATGAGCAGTTCTTC	CASSPRWNNEQFF
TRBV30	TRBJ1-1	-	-	TGTGCCTGGACCACGGGCGACACTGAAGCTTTCTTT	CAWTTGDTEAFF
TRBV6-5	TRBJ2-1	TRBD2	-	TGTGCCAGCAGTTATAGCGGGGACTACAATGAGCAGTTCTTC	CASSYSGDYNEQFF
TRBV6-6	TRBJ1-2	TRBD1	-	TGTGCCAGCAGACCAACCGGGACAGGGGAGGGCTACACCTTC	CASRPTGTGEGYTF
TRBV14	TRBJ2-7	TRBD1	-	TGTGCCAGCAGCTGGGGACAGACCTACGAGCAGTACTTC	CASSWGQTYEQYF
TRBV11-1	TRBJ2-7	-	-	TGTGCCAGCAGTTACAGGGAGAGCTACGAGCAGTACTTC	CASSYRESYEQYF
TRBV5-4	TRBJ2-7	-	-	TGTGCCAGCAGCTTGGGAGGGGATGAGCAGTACTTC	CASSLGGDEQYF
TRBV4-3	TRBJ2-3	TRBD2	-	TGCGCCAGCAGCCAAAATAAAGGCGCTCGGGGGGCAGATACGCAGTATTTT	CASSQNKGARGADTQYF
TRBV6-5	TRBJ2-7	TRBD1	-	TGTGCCAGCAGTTCGGGACAGAGCTACGAGCAGTACTTC	CASSSGQSYEQYF
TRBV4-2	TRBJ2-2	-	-	TGTGCCAGCAGCCAAGGGTGGGCGTTGAACACCGGGGAGCTGTTTTTT	CASSQGWALNTGELFF
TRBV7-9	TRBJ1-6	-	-	TGTGCCAGCAGCCCAAACATCGGTGGTAATTCACCCCTCCACTTT	CASSPNIGGNSPLHF
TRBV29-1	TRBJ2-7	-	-	TGCAGCGTTTTGACACCGGGGACTTACGAGCAGTACTTC	CSVLTPGTYEQYF
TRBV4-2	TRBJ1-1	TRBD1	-	TGTGCCAGCAGCCAAGATTGGGACAGGGAAGCTTTCTTT	CASSQDWDREAFF
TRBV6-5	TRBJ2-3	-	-	TGTGCCAGCAGTTCCAGGATACACACAGATACGCAGTATTTT	CASSSRIHTDTQYF
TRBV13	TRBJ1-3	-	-	TGTGCCAGCAGCCTACAACGGGGCTCTGGAAACACCATATATTTT	CASSLQRGSGNTIYF
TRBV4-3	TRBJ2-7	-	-	TGCGCCAGCAGCCAGTTGACAGGACCCTCCTACGAGCAGTACTTC	CASSQLTGPSYEQYF
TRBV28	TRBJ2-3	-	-	TGTGCCAGCAGTTTACCGTGGCAGGGCACAGATACGCAGTATTTT	CASSLPWQGTDTQYF
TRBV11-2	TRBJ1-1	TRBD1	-	TGTGCCAGCAGCTTCCTCACAGGGGGCTCTACTGAAGCTTTCTTT	CASSFLTGGSTEAFF
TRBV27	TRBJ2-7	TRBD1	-	TGTGCCAGCAGTCCGACAGGGCCCAGGGGCTACGAGCAGTACTTC	CASSPTGPRGYEQYF
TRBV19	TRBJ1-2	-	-	TGTGCCAGTAGTATAGCGAAGACGGGAGACTATGGCTACACCTTC	CASSIAKTGDYGYTF
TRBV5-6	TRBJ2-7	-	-	TGTGCCAGCAGCTTGGCCGAGGGTACTCGCGAGCAGTACTTC	CASSLAEGTREQYF
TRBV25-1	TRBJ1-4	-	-	TGTGCCAGCAGTGAGGCCGGGACGGTGAATGAAAAACTGTTTTTT	CASSEAGTVNEKLFF
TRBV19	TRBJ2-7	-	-	TGTGCCAGTAGTATAGATCGGAGCTCCTACGAGCAGTACTTC	CASSIDRSSYEQYF
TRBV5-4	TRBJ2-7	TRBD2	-	TGTGCCAGCAGCTTTGGTACTAGCGGGAACGAGCAGTACTTC	CASSFGTSGNEQYF
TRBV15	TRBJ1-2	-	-	TGTGCCGCCACCACCTCCAGGGATGAGTCTGGCTACACCTTC	CAATTSRDESGYTF
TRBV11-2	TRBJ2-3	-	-	TGTGCCAGCAGCGATACAGGGTCCACCACAGATACGCAGTATTTT	CASSDTGSTTDTQYF
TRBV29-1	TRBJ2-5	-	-	TGCAGCGTTGTGTTCCAGAATAGTTACCAAGAGACCCAGTACTTC	CSVVFQNSYQETQYF
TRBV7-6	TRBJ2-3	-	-	TGTGCCAGCAGCTTAGGCCCATCGGAGACAGATACGCAGTATTTT	CASSLGPSETDTQYF
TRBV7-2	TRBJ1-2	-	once	TGTGCCAGCAGCTTAAACGTCAGGGGTTGGGGCTACACCTTC	CASSLNVRGWGYTF
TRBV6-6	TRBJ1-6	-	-	TGTGCCACCGATTCGACAGACGGATATAATTCACCCCTCCACTTT	CATDSTDGYNSPLHF
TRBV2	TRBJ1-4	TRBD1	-	TGTGCCAGCAGCCCCGGGACAGGAAATGAAAAACTGTTTTTT	CASSPGTGNEKLFF
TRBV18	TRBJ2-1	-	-	TGTGCCAGCTCACCGCCTCGGGGGGAAGGGGGCAATGAGCAGTTCTTC	CASSPPRGEGGNEQFF
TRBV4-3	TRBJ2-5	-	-	TGCGCCAGCAGCCACTTGCTAGCGCACCAAGAGACCCAGTACTTC	CASSHLLAHQETQYF
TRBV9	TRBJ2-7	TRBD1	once	TGTGCCAGCAGCACCCTTCGGGATCGGACAGGGCCCTACGAGCAGTACTTC	CASSTLRDRTGPYEQYF
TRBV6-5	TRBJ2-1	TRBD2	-	TGTGCCAGCAGACTAGCGGGGGTCTACAATGAGCAGTTCTTC	CASRLAGVYNEQFF
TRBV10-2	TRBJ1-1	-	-	TGCGCCAGCAGTGAGTCGACAGGAGTTGAAGCTTTCTTT	CASSESTGVEAFF